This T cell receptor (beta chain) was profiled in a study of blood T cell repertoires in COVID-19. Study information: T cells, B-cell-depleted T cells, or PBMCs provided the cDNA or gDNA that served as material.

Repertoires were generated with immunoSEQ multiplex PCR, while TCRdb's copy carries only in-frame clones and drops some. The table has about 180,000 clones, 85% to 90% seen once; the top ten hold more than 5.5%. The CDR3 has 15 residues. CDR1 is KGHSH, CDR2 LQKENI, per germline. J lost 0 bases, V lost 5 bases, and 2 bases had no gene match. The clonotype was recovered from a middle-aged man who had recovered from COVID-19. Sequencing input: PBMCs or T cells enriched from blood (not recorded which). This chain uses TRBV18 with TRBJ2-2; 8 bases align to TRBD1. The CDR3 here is CASSLQGANTGELFF. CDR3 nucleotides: TGTGCCAGCTCATTACAGGGGGCGAACACCGGGGAGCTGTTTTTT.